The 26 T cell receptor beta chains below come from one sample, sequenced in a study of molecular identifiers for immune sequencing clone quantification. TCRdb itself ran the PCR reads through MiXCR, one entry per CDR3 protein. Among a few hundred thousand distinct CDR3 sequences listed, under 30% were seen once. Sample: naive CD8+ T cells from blood, with Jurkat cell RNA spiked in. Described subset: FACS-sorted CD8+CD4-CCR7+CD45RA+ naive T cells. These receptor sequences come from a human donor in good health. Some libraries in this study had Jurkat cell RNA spiked in.

Many counts were recorded for this clonotype. This sequence joins TRBV6-2 or TRBV6-3 and TRBJ2-5; the D gene is possibly TRBD2 (6 bases). With 6 bases removed from V and 2 bases from J, the gap between germline ends came to 10 bases. Germline CDR1 MNHEY, CDR2 SVGEGT. The CDR3 is 13 residues long. The CDR3 nucleotides read TGTGCCAGCAGACCGGGACTTCAAGAGACCCAGTACTTC. Encoded protein: CASRPGLQETQYF.

This clonotype was seen many times. The rearrangement joins TRBV27 to TRBJ2-7; D call uncertain. This CDR3 comprises 12 residues. V was cut by 6 bases and J by 2 bases, with 8 bases left in between. Germline CDR1 and CDR2: MNHEY and SMNVEV (reference sequence). The CDR3 loop is CASSPGPYEQYF. CDR3 coding DNA: TGTGCCAGCAGCCCCGGGCCCTACGAGCAGTACTTC.

Ten or more counts support this clonotype. The chain recombines TRBV13 with TRBJ2-3, with unresolved D. CDR1 is PRHDT, CDR2 FYEKMQ, per germline (reference sequence). The length of the CDR3 is 14 residues. V lost 5 bases and J lost 1, with 10 bases in between. The CDR3 loop reads CASSPQFRTDTQYF. The CDR3 DNA is TGTGCCAGCAGCCCACAGTTCCGCACAGATACGCAGTATTTT.

This clonotype was counted between two and nine times. The rearrangement joins TRBV4-3 to TRBJ2-1; 8 bases fit TRBD1. The ends lost 6 bases at V and 6 bases at J; junction bases unmatched: 7. The CDR3 contains 14 residues. CDR1 and CDR2 from the germline V gene are LGHNA and YSLEER. This CDR3 is CASSTWQGANEQFF. The CDR3 DNA sequence: TGCGCCAGCAGTACTTGGCAGGGGGCCAATGAGCAGTTCTTC.

The rearrangement links TRBV27 to TRBJ2-2; no firm D call. The CDR3 is 13 residues long. From germline, CDR1 is MNHEY and CDR2 SMNVEV (reference sequence). The V end was cut by 7 bases, the J end by 1 base, with 7 bases between. The CDR3 sequence is CASIGQNTGELFF. The CDR3 bases are TGTGCCAGCATTGGGCAGAACACCGGGGAGCTGTTTTTT.

This clonotype was picked up many times. V usage is TRBV7-9 and J usage is TRBJ2-2; D ambiguous. V was trimmed by 5 bases and J by 6 bases, leaving 13 bases between them. This CDR3 contains 14 residues. CDR1 is SEHNR and CDR2 is FQNEAQ in the germline V gene (reference sequence). CDR3 loop: CASSHLFGPGELFF. DNA for the CDR3: TGTGCCAGCAGCCACCTTTTTGGACCCGGGGAGCTGTTTTTT.

The rearrangement joins TRBV6-1 to TRBJ2-7, with a weak D call TRBD1 (5 bases). The germline gives CDR1 MNHNS, CDR2 SASEGT. Trimming shortened V by 5 bases and J by 3 bases, and 32 bases separated the two germline ends. The CDR3 covers 20 residues. The CDR3, as DNA: TGTGCCAGCAGTCCCCAGCCTATAAGACAGCCAATCCTCAAGTTCTACGAGCAGTACTTC. It is translated as CASSPQPIRQPILKFYEQYF.

At least ten counts were recorded for this clonotype. This sequence joins TRBV29-1 and TRBJ1-1; D gene ambiguous. V lost 5 bases to trimming and J lost 6 bases, with 10 bases between them. Germline assignment: CDR1 SQVTM and CDR2 ANQGSEA. This CDR3 spans 11 amino acids. In DNA, the CDR3 is TGCAGCGTTCCGTCGGGAGCTGAAGCTTTCTTT. It yields the protein CSVPSGAEAFF.

CDR3 bases: TGTGCCAGCAGGGGGACAGGTCCCCAAGAGACCCAGTACTTC. Translated: CASRGTGPQETQYF. V and J are TRBV2 and TRBJ2-5; 8 bases fit TRBD1. After removal of 6 bases from V and 1 base from J, the junction contained 4 bases not matched to a gene. CDR1 is SNHLY, CDR2 FYNNEI, per germline. This CDR3 contains 14 residues.

This clonotype was observed a few times. Given the absence of the conserved phenylalanine or tryptophan at the CDR3 end, a read error is likely. This chain links TRBV24-1 with TRBJ1-5, with D maybe TRBD1 (5 bases). The CDR3 loop spans 18 amino acids. Germline assignment: CDR1 KGHDR and CDR2 SFDVKD. Trimming left V 8 bases short and J 4 bases short, with 26 bases between. The CDR3 protein is CATNVRTGRTLGNQPQHS. In DNA, the CDR3 is TGTGCCACCAACGTAAGAACGGGGCGAACCTTGGGGAATCAGCCCCAGCATTCT.

The sample holds a few counts of this clonotype. A read error is likely, as this CDR3 ends without the conserved phenylalanine or tryptophan. This chain joins TRBV19 and TRBJ2-4; the D gene is possibly TRBD2 (5 bases). The CDR3 loop spans 11 amino acids. Deletions cut 7 bases from V and 8 bases from J, with 9 bases between. The V gene's germline CDR1 is LNHDA and CDR2 SQIVND (reference sequence). The DNA of the CDR3 is TGTGCCAGTACCCGGGGTGACATTCAGTACATC. This encodes CASTRGDIQYI.

Details on this clonotype: This sequence may be a read error, since a much larger clone differs from it by one base. The J gene is TRBJ2-5, the V gene TRBV2, with 10 bases aligning to TRBD2. Germline values: CDR1 SNHLY, CDR2 FYNNEI. This CDR3 comprises 15 residues. Trimming at V came to 8 bases and at J to 7 bases, leaving 13 bases not matched to a gene. Here the CDR3 DNA reads TGTGCCAGCGGGACTAGCGCCGTGTCTCCCGCGACCCAGTACTTC. Amino acids: CASGTSAVSPATQYF.

With regard to this clonotype: Compared with germline, one end of the junction differs, possibly owing to a read error. The chain couples TRBV11-2 to TRBJ2-7; 7 nucleotides align to TRBD1. The CDR3 is made up of 13 amino acids. In germline, CDR1 is SGHAT, CDR2 FQNNGV. Here the CDR3 DNA reads TGTGCCAGCGGCTTTTACAGGGGCTACGAGCAGTACTTC. It is translated as CASGFYRGYEQYF.

To note about this clonotype: This clone may be a read error of a much larger clone one base away. V is TRBV29-1 and J is TRBJ1-1; D is uncertain. The CDR3 is made up of 13 amino acids. Germline CDR1 and CDR2: SQVTM and ANQGSEA. The CDR3 spells CGVEDRSAPEAFF. The DNA of the CDR3 is TGCGGCGTTGAAGATCGGTCGGCGCCTGAAGCTTTCTTT.

This clonotype was found many times. The chain links TRBV28 to TRBJ2-3; 7 positions match TRBD1. Unmatched junction bases numbered 4, after V lost 3 bases and J lost 1 base. CDR1 MDHEN and CDR2 SYDVKM come from the germline V gene. The CDR3 sequence is 15 residues long. The CDR3 is CASSFQGERTDTQYF. The CDR3 DNA is TGTGCCAGCAGTTTCCAGGGGGAGCGCACAGATACGCAGTATTTT.

The J gene is TRBJ2-1, the V gene TRBV7-2, with D possibly TRBD1 on 6 matching bases. Per germline, CDR1 SGHTA and CDR2 FQGNSA. The CDR3 sequence is 18 residues long. Trimming pared 4 bases from V and 0 bases from J, leaving 19 bases between. The CDR3 spells CASSSHTGTSSSYNEQFF. The CDR3 DNA is TGTGCCAGCAGCTCACATACCGGGACATCTAGCTCCTACAATGAGCAGTTCTTC. Full variable domain (rest looked up from reference TRBV7-2 and TRBJ2-1): GAGVSQSPSNKVTEKGKDVELRCDPISGHTALYWYRQSLGQGLEFLIYFQGNSAPDKSGLPSDRFSAERTGGSVSTLTIQRTQQEDSAVYLCASSSHTGTSSSYNEQFFGPGTRLTVL.

The chain uses TRBV9 and TRBJ2-3, with D perhaps assigned TRBD1 or TRBD2 (6 bases each). V was pared by 7 bases and J by 6 bases, with 21 bases between. CDR1 is SGDLS and CDR2 is YYNGEE in the germline V gene. The CDR3 has 15 amino acids. CDR3: CASAEEGVLMDTQYF. The CDR3 nucleotides are TGTGCCAGCGCCGAGGAGGGGGTACTCATGGATACGCAGTATTTT.

Note on this clonotype: This clone may be a read error of a much larger clone one base away. The V call is TRBV4-1, the J call TRBJ2-7; 9 bases match TRBD2. The CDR3 has 15 amino acids. V shed 0 bases, J shed 4 bases, and the junction held 4 bases outside the gene matches. Germline CDR1 MGHRA, CDR2 YSYEKL. The DNA for the CDR3 is TGCGCCAGCAGCCAAGACTCGGGACTAGCTTACGAGCAGTACTTC. It codes for CASSQDSGLAYEQYF.

Worth noting for this clonotype: The junction and the germline gene differ at one end; a read error may be behind it. The gene calls are TRBV15 and TRBJ2-2, with D perhaps being TRBD1 or TRBD2 (6 bases each). Germline CDR1 is LNHNV and CDR2 is YYDKDF (reference sequence). The CDR3 is 17 amino acids. The CDR3 DNA reads TGTGCCACCAGCAGACCCCCCCAATCCCAGGGGACCGGGGGGCTGTTTTTT. Its translation is CATSRPPQSQGTGGLFF.

Turning to this clonotype: A much larger clonotype is one base distant, so this may be a read error. The rearrangement joins TRBV25-1 to TRBJ2-7; D is unresolved. V was shortened by 3 bases and J by 5 bases, with 11 bases between the two germline ends. This CDR3 is built from 13 residues. The germline V gene encodes CDR1 MGHDK and CDR2 SYGVNS. As DNA, the CDR3 is TGTGCCAGCAGTGACTATAATAGCAACGAGCAGTACTTC. Translation: CASSDYNSNEQYF.

The chain couples TRBV6-2 or TRBV6-3 to TRBJ2-2; either TRBD1 or TRBD2 may supply D (5 bases each). The V gene's germline CDR1 is MNHEY and CDR2 SVGEGT. This CDR3 spans 14 amino acids. The germline V and J ends were trimmed by 6 bases and 6 bases, with 14 bases remaining between them. As DNA, the CDR3 is TGTGCCAGCAGAAGAGGGGTGTCGGCCGGGGAGCTGTTTTTT. Translating it yields CASRRGVSAGELFF.

The chain couples TRBV14 to TRBJ2-5, with 8 bases lining up with TRBD2. CDR1 is SGHDN and CDR2 is FVKESK in the germline V gene. The CDR3 sequence is 17 residues long. V lost 0 bases and J lost 6; bases outside the gene matches: 12. CDR3: CASSQDLRLAGAKTQYF. The CDR3 DNA is TGTGCCAGCAGCCAAGATCTGAGGCTAGCGGGCGCGAAGACCCAGTACTTC.

This clonotype was counted only a few times. The chain links TRBV7-8 to TRBJ2-1; 13 bases agree with TRBD2. The CDR3 runs 15 residues. V trimming: 5 bases; J trimming: 6 bases; junction bases outside the gene matches: 4. The germline V gene encodes CDR1 SGHVS and CDR2 FQNEAQ. The CDR3 reads CASSPTSGGANEQFF. The CDR3, as DNA: TGTGCCAGCAGCCCAACTAGCGGGGGGGCCAATGAGCAGTTCTTC. Full variable domain (remainder filled in from reference TRBV7-8 and TRBJ2-1): GAGVSQSPRYKVAKRGQDVALRCDPISGHVSLFWYQQALGQGPEFLTYFQNEAQLDKSGLPSDRFFAERPEGSVSTLKIQRTQQEDSAVYLCASSPTSGGANEQFFGPGTRLTVL.

For this clonotype: A much larger clone is a single base away; this may be a read error. This chain links TRBV7-2 with TRBJ2-3; the match to TRBD2 covers 12 bases. Germline CDR1 and CDR2: SGHTA and FQGNSA. This CDR3 contains 17 residues. The DNA for the CDR3 is TGTCCCAGCAGCCTTGGACTAGCGGGGAAGGGTACAGATACGCAGTATTTT. Encoded protein: CPSSLGLAGKGTDTQYF.

The table lists this clonotype with many counts. The chain carries TRBV7-8 and TRBJ2-6; D unclear. This CDR3 is 16 amino acids long. Germline CDR1 SGHVS, CDR2 FQNEAQ. V dropped 5 bases and J dropped 2 bases, with 13 bases sitting between them. CDR3 nucleotide sequence: TGTGCCAGCAGCCCCTCGCCGTCTCCTGGGGCCAACGTCCTGACTTTC. This encodes CASSPSPSPGANVLTF.

The chain has TRBV5-3 and TRBJ1-1, with D possibly matching TRBD1 (6 bases). TRBV5-3 is an ORF, with its function uncertain. With 8 bases removed from V and 3 bases from J, the gap between germline ends came to 23 bases. CDR3 length: 16 residues. CDR3 sequence (DNA): TGTGCCAGCAGCCCGACCTTGGACAGCTTTTACACTGAAGCTTTCTTT. Amino acids: CASSPTLDSFYTEAFF.